These 9 T cell receptor beta chains came from one sample sequenced in a study of radiation and T cells in renal cell carcinoma. Indicated time point: baseline pretreatment blood. Treatment here: 15 Gy SBRT to primary tumor, nephrectomy 4 weeks later. Repertoires were generated with immunoSEQ multiplex PCR, while TCRdb's copy carries only in-frame clones and drops some. The sample yields some 140,000 clones, 70% to 90% seen once. The specimen comprised blood, sampled from a patient whose treatment included radiotherapy and nephrectomy. The receptors shown here come from a woman aged 45-59 years with renal cell carcinoma.

The V call is TRBV2, the J call TRBJ2-4; 8 nucleotides agree with TRBD1. Trimming took 6 bases from V and 2 from J; bases not matched to a gene: 6. The CDR3 spans 15 residues. Germline V lookup: CDR1 SNHLY, CDR2 FYNNEI. CDR3 in amino acids: CASRSGGAPKNIQYF. The CDR3 region has the DNA TGTGCCAGCAGATCAGGGGGCGCCCCCAAAAACATTCAGTACTTC.

The J gene is TRBJ1-1, the V gene TRBV4-1; D uncertain. CDR3 length: 11 residues. The V gene's germline CDR1 is MGHRA and CDR2 YSYEKL. Deletions cut 3 bases from V and 7 bases from J, with 6 bases between. The CDR3 DNA sequence: TGCGCCAGCAGCCAGGGGATTGAAGCTTTCTTT. Its translation: CASSQGIEAFF.

The rearrangement joins TRBV7-3 to TRBJ1-2; D may be TRBD1 (5 bases). The V and J ends lost 1 base and 2 bases respectively, with 11 bases between them. CDR3 length: 15 residues. CDR1 and CDR2 from the germline V gene are SGHTA and FQGTGA. For the CDR3, the DNA is TGTGCCAGCAGCTTAATGGGGACTGGGAACTATGGCTACACCTTC. The encoded protein is CASSLMGTGNYGYTF.

The chain has TRBV13 and TRBJ2-3, with D perhaps matching TRBD2 (5 bases). The CDR3 loop spans 16 amino acids. V lost 5 bases, J lost 0 bases, and 15 bases lay in between. CDR1 PRHDT and CDR2 FYEKMQ come from the germline V gene (reference sequence). The CDR3 DNA reads TGTGCCAGCAGCCCCAACCAGGACTTTAGCACAGATACGCAGTATTTT. This gives the protein CASSPNQDFSTDTQYF.

This sequence joins TRBV7-2 and TRBJ2-5; 7 bases align to TRBD2. From germline, CDR1 is SGHTA and CDR2 FQGNSA. V dropped 1 base and J dropped 0; count of bases not matched to a gene: 5. The CDR3 is made up of 16 amino acids. CDR3 loop: CASSLEAGVYQETQYF. In DNA, the CDR3 is TGTGCCAGCAGCTTAGAGGCGGGGGTCTACCAAGAGACCCAGTACTTC.

V gene TRBV7-3 combines with J gene TRBJ2-2, with 8 positions matching TRBD2. The V and J ends lost 3 bases and 5 bases, in that order; junction bases with no gene match: 8. CDR1 is SGHTA and CDR2 is FQGTGA in the germline V gene. The CDR3 has 16 amino acids. The CDR3 DNA reads TGTGCCAGCAGCTTGGACGGGACTAGGGGTACCGGGGAGCTGTTTTTT. The encoded protein is CASSLDGTRGTGELFF.

As DNA, the CDR3 is TGTGCCAGTTCGCTCAAGGCACTTGGAGGCTACACCTTC. Translating it yields CASSLKALGGYTF. The genes are TRBV19 and TRBJ1-2; D remains unclear. The CDR3 spans 13 residues. Germline assignment: CDR1 LNHDA and CDR2 SQIVND (reference sequence). Deletions cut 8 bases from V and 8 bases from J, with 18 bases between.

This clone came up once. The rearrangement links TRBV2 to TRBJ1-5; 7 bases line up with TRBD1. CDR3 length: 14 residues. Germline values: CDR1 SNHLY, CDR2 FYNNEI. With V trimmed by 8 bases and J by 2 bases, 6 bases remained unmatched. CDR3 coding DNA: TGTGCCAGCGACAGGGAGCGAGGCAATCAGCCCCAGCATTTT. Its protein is CASDRERGNQPQHF.

The CDR3 DNA is TGTGCCAGCAGCACTAGCGGGGGGACCTACAATGAGCAGTTCTTC. Encoded protein: CASSTSGGTYNEQFF. The chain uses TRBV9 and TRBJ2-1; 12 bases agree with TRBD2. The J segment lost 2 bases and the V segment lost 4 bases, leaving 1 base of the junction unmatched. The CDR3 is made up of 15 amino acids. Germline CDR1 is SGDLS and CDR2 is YYNGEE.